The next 7 T cell receptor beta chains were all read from a single sample in a study of T cells expressing NK-cell markers. TCRdb re-called the 5' RACE reads and shows each CDR3 protein once, DNA omitted. The sample includes 300,000 to 500,000 distinct CDR3 sequences. Material for sequencing was blood T cells: a sorted CD56 or NKG2C T cell subset, CD4+ or CD8+ T cells, or bulk PBMC T cells (not recorded which). All receptors come from a woman aged 50 to 60 in good health.

The rearrangement joins TRBV6-6 to TRBJ1-1; the TRBD1 assignment by TCRdb is unverifiable without DNA. The CDR3 is 16 residues long. The germline V gene has CDR1 MNHNY and CDR2 SVGAGI (reference sequence). The CDR3 spells CASSLPKTGGASEAFF.

The V gene is TRBV10-3, the J gene TRBJ1-1. This CDR3 region has 14 residues. The germline V gene has CDR1 ENHRY and CDR2 SYGVKD. This CDR3 is CAITLGGENTEAFF.

J is TRBJ2-2 and V is TRBV9; TCRdb indicates TRBD2, and absent DNA this call remains unverified. The CDR3 runs 18 residues. Per germline, CDR1 SGDLS and CDR2 YYNGEE. CDR3 residues: CASSHPKGLAINTGELFF.

V gene TRBV11-2 combines with J gene TRBJ2-1. CDR1 and CDR2 from the germline V gene are SGHAT and FQNNGV. CDR3 length: 13 amino acids. This CDR3 is CASSLEFNNEQFF.

The chain has TRBV5-4 and TRBJ1-6; as DNA is missing, the TRBD1 call by TCRdb cannot be tested. There are 15 residues in the CDR3. CDR1 SGHNT and CDR2 YYREEE come from the germline V gene (reference sequence). The CDR3: CASSPDPQGWSPLHF.

This rearrangement joins TRBV20-1 to TRBJ2-3. From germline, CDR1 is DFQATT and CDR2 SNEGSKA (reference sequence). CDR3 length: 13 residues. The CDR3 loop is CSASQGSTDTQYF.

V is TRBV12-5 and J is TRBJ2-1; the TCRdb D gene call, TRBD2, has no DNA to confirm it. CDR3 length equals 15 residues. The germline V gene encodes CDR1 LGHNT and CDR2 FRNRAP. The CDR3 region is CAATSSGATYNEQFF.